This is a list of T cell receptor beta chains from one sample in a study of OX40 agonist ivuxolimab in advanced cancers. Sequencing was performed with immunoSEQ multiplex PCR; in TCRdb, only in-frame clones are kept and a portion is missing. The data show around 140,000 clones, 90% seen once. Source: CD4+ or CD8+ T cells sorted from blood, taken in a trial of the OX40 agonist ivuxolimab. These receptor sequences come from an adult with an advanced solid tumor such as melanoma, head and neck, liver or kidney cancer. Both conserved end residues are part of each CDR3. Fields, in order: V gene, clone size, D gene, CDR3 protein. A D gene is named only where the DNA matches it firmly. Size is stated for part of the rows, as once, few or many counts, or as a class when the clone is expanded.

TRBV28,.,.,CASIGRALPYEQYF
TRBV27,.,.,CASARGGTAKNIQYF
TRBV4-3,few,.,CASSQVWVRHGYSNQPQHF
TRBV7-3,.,TRBD2,CASSPSLLAGTNNEQFF
TRBV5-1,.,TRBD2,CASLGLAGGGNEQFF
TRBV19,.,.,CASSTDSLYEQYF
TRBV27,.,.,CASSLFGGVKNIQYF
TRBV7-6,.,TRBD1,CASSSGQGNTEAFF
TRBV5-6,.,TRBD1,CASSPRDRVPTEAFF
TRBV7-9,.,TRBD1,CASSWPGQDNEKLFF
TRBV27,.,.,CASSPTLVPDEQYF
TRBV30,.,.,CACGGSEAFF
TRBV19,.,.,CASGRGMGTDTQYF
TRBV6-5,.,.,CASTDVGGVDEQYF
TRBV19,.,TRBD2,CASSMGWLAEETQYF
TRBV19,.,TRBD1,CASSHPGQGNQPQHF
TRBV19,.,.,CASSPGLRNSPLHF
TRBV10-1,.,.,CASSAGGRSYTEAFF
TRBV28,.,TRBD1,CASSLLDRATNEKLFF
TRBV19,.,.,CASSLTGTFSEQFF
TRBV5-1,.,TRBD1,CASSLPGQLANTGELFF
TRBV7-9,once,.,CASSLSRESVTGIWNEQFF
TRBV18,.,.,CASSPVSSLGLDTQYF
TRBV5-1,.,TRBD1,CASSLQGGQWDEQFF
TRBV7-3,once,.,CASSLTFRGPCNYGYTF